This T cell receptor (beta chain) was identified during a study of blood T cell repertoires in COVID-19. Overall study context: Acute-phase and convalescent COVID-19 samples originated in the United States, Italy and Spain.

In germline, CDR1 is MDHEN, CDR2 SYDVKM. V dropped 6 bases and J dropped 6 bases, with 11 bases sitting between them. The CDR3 runs to 13 residues. The repertoire was sequenced with immunoSEQ multiplex PCR; TCRdb's copy has only in-frame clones and lacks some. Of about 30,000 clones detected, about 88% appear once; the ten largest clones hold 62%. This clonotype originated in a man aged 70-80 years with acute or convalescent COVID-19. Sequencing used peripheral blood. This chain uses TRBV28 with TRBJ2-2; D not certain. CDR3: CASRRHVPGELFF. The CDR3 bases are TGTGCCAGCAGGCGACATGTTCCCGGGGAGCTGTTTTTT.